The present entry profiles one T cell receptor (beta chain) with its context. Its cognate antigen is unknown. The CDR3 is 17 residues long. J gave up 3 bases and V 5 bases, and 14 bases lay outside the gene matches. Germline V CDR1 and CDR2: LGHNA, YNFKEQ. An Oncomine TCR Beta short-read assay was used to sequence the DNA from cultured CD4+ T cells. TCRdb passed the PCR reads through MiXCR, listing each CDR3 protein once. The table shows some 7,700 distinct CDR3 sequences, with approximately 20% occurring only once. The data were taken from a study of vaccination and CD4 T cells after COVID-19. Study-level information: The post-vaccine samples came a median approximately 70 days after dose two (range 14 to 241).

The sample's treatment: approximately 9-day PBMC culture with coronavirus spike peptide pools or control peptides (ViraFEST assay). After expanding antigen-specific T cells with peptide pools, ViraFEST sequenced their TCRs. This clonotype originated in a human donor who had recovered from COVID-19. Specimen: CD4+ T cells from blood, cultured in vitro, collected after SARS-CoV-2 vaccination. The genes are TRBV4-2 and TRBJ2-7, with 9 bases identical to TRBD1. CDR3 residues: CASSSRSRTGAYYEQYF. CDR3 sequence (DNA): TGTGCCAGCAGCTCCCGATCGCGGACAGGGGCCTACTACGAGCAGTACTTC.